The 9 T cell receptor beta chains below come from one sample, sequenced in a study of cytomegalovirus exposure and HLA in healthy donors. Primers for the PCR totalled 60 Vbeta and 13 Jbeta. Method: immunoSEQ multiplex PCR; TCRdb's copy keeps in-frame clones and lacks some. The table lists tens of thousands of clones. The sample comprised PBMCs. These receptors came from a female donor in good health and CMV-seronegative.

Here the CDR3 reads CASSPPGQGARPQHF. For the CDR3, the DNA is TGTGCCAGCTCACCACCGGGACAGGGGGCTCGGCCCCAGCATTTT. The V call is TRBV18, the J call TRBJ1-5; TRBD1 aligns across 12 bases. The trim removed 0 bases at V and 9 bases at J, leaving 3 bases unmatched. Germline V gives CDR1 KGHSH, CDR2 LQKENI. CDR3 length: 15 amino acids.

The CDR3 coding sequence is TGTGCCAGCAGTTACTCGATCGGGACAGCCTATGGCTACACCTTC. This sequence encodes CASSYSIGTAYGYTF. This rearrangement joins TRBV6-5 to TRBJ1-2, with TRBD1 matching over 7 bases. CDR1 is MNHEY and CDR2 is SVGAGI in the germline V gene. The V segment lost 0 bases and the J segment 4 bases; nucleotides outside the gene matches: 5. This CDR3 is built from 15 residues.

The chain is built from TRBV18 and TRBJ2-7; 14 bases map to TRBD2. The CDR3 is made up of 15 amino acids. J was trimmed by 5 bases and V by 3 bases; bases with no gene match: 3. The germline gives CDR1 KGHSH, CDR2 LQKENI. CDR3 region: CASSPPGLAGDEQYF. CDR3 DNA sequence: TGTGCCAGCTCACCTCCGGGACTAGCGGGAGACGAGCAGTACTTC.

This sequence joins TRBV7-9 and TRBJ2-7, with TRBD2 identical over 7 bases. Germline V gene data show CDR1 as SEHNR and CDR2 as FQNEAQ (reference sequence). The V segment lost 5 bases and the J segment 5 bases; nucleotides outside the gene matches: 9. The length of the CDR3 is 14 residues. The CDR3 DNA follows: TGTGCCAGCAGCCAAACGACTAGCCGCCACGAGCAGTACTTC. It specifies CASSQTTSRHEQYF.

CDR3 sequence: CSVPGISDLEAFF. DNA for the CDR3: TGCAGCGTCCCGGGTATTAGCGATCTTGAAGCTTTCTTT. V gene TRBV29-1 combines with J gene TRBJ1-1; D is uncertain. V lost 6 bases, J lost 7 bases, and 18 bases lay in between. Looked up from germline, CDR1 is SQVTM and CDR2 is ANQGSEA. The CDR3 covers 13 residues.

The chain couples TRBV7-3 to TRBJ2-2, with 9 bases lining up with TRBD1. Germline lookup yields CDR1 SGHTA and CDR2 FQGTGA. The junction had 7 bases not matched to a gene; V was cut back by 5 bases and J by 3 bases. CDR3 length: 16 residues. DNA for the CDR3: TGTGCCAGCAGCCAAACAGGGGGCTTTGACACCGGGGAGCTGTTTTTT. This encodes CASSQTGGFDTGELFF.

This rearrangement joins TRBV29-1 to TRBJ2-1; 10 positions agree with TRBD1. The CDR3 sequence is 13 residues long. Germline CDR1 is SQVTM and CDR2 is ANQGSEA. The CDR3 sequence: CSADRGRLNEQFF. The CDR3 bases are TGCAGTGCTGACAGGGGGCGCTTAAATGAGCAGTTCTTC.

The chain is built from TRBV7-3 and TRBJ1-2; TRBD1 matches 7 bases. V dropped 3 bases and J dropped 8; count of bases not matched to a gene: 9. CDR1 is SGHTA and CDR2 is FQGTGA in the germline V gene. The CDR3 runs to 14 residues. DNA for the CDR3: TGTGCCAGCAGCTTGGACAGGTCCCTTGGAGGCTACACCTTC. This translates into CASSLDRSLGGYTF.

This rearrangement joins TRBV7-9 to TRBJ2-7; a weak D match, TRBD2 (6 bases). V shed 5 bases and J shed 5 bases, with 13 bases lying between them. Germline CDR1 SEHNR, CDR2 FQNEAQ (reference sequence). The CDR3 is 13 residues long. The CDR3 nucleotides read TGTGCCAGCAGCCCGTCGGGGGTCCACGAGCAGTACTTC. The encoded protein is CASSPSGVHEQYF.